This paragraph reports one TCR beta chain. The target antigen is unknown. A CD45RA-negative memory subset and a CD45RA+ naive subset were separated from the CD4+ cells. This specimen belongs to a study of shared clonotypes between healthy human individuals. Several immunoSEQ 96-well plates shared each subset's DNA, each plate a replicate. Repertoires were generated with immunoSEQ multiplex PCR, while TCRdb's copy carries only in-frame clones and drops some. The table shows 980,000 or so clones, with less than 85% occurring only once. Study-level results: Generation probabilities of non-shared clonotypes were lower (relative to those shared by all four donors).

Germline values: CDR1 ENHRY, CDR2 SYGVKD. Deletions cut 0 bases from V and 4 bases from J, with 6 bases between. This CDR3 contains 13 residues. The receptor was isolated from a man between 18 and 35 years old in good health. J is TRBJ1-2 and V is TRBV10-3; unclear D gene. Sequences were obtained from memory CD4+ T cells sorted from blood. Subset specified: CD45RA-negative fraction. Here the CDR3 DNA reads TGTGCCATCAGTGAGTCGAAAAGCTATGGCTACACCTTC. Residues: CAISESKSYGYTF.